These T cell receptor beta chains were read from a single sample in a study of T cells in Graves' hyperthyroidism and ophthalmopathy. Using its own MiXCR run on the multiplex PCR reads, TCRdb lists one record per CDR3 protein. The data show about 510,000 distinct CDR3 sequences, around 15% seen once. Sequencing used blood. Receptor source: a middle-aged woman with Graves' hyperthyroidism. CDR3s include the opening cysteine and the closing phenylalanine or tryptophan. The D gene is left open where the match is weak. A row's size may be missing; if present it is once, few, many or a size class.

TRBJ1-1 | . | TRBV2 | . | TGTGCCAGCAGTGTAGAGGGGTGGGCAGTTAACACTGAAGCTTTCTTT | CASSVEGWAVNTEAFF
TRBJ2-1 | few | TRBV11-2 | . | TGTGCCAGCAGCCCATCCCAGGAGCAGTTCTTC | CASSPSQEQFF
TRBJ1-1 | many | TRBV6-1 | TRBD1 | TGTGCCAGCAGTGAAAGGGGGCGCGGGGCTGAAGCTTTCTTT | CASSERGRGAEAFF
TRBJ2-1 | many | TRBV30 | TRBD1 | TGTGCCTGGACCCACGCGGGACAGGGTTACAATGAGCAGTTCTTC | CAWTHAGQGYNEQFF
TRBJ2-1 | many | TRBV7-9 | . | TGTGCCAGCAGCCATACCTCAGGGAGCTCCTACAATGAGCAGTTCTTC | CASSHTSGSSYNEQFF
TRBJ2-5 | many | TRBV12-3/TRBV12-4 | TRBD2 | TGTGCCAGCAGTTTTGATAGCGGGAGTTGGGAGACCCAGTACTTC | CASSFDSGSWETQYF
TRBJ2-3 | many | TRBV2 | . | TGTGCCAGCAGCATGGGACCGAGCACAGATACGCAGTATTTT | CASSMGPSTDTQYF
TRBJ2-7 | many | TRBV2 | . | TGTGCCAGCAGTAAATCGGGCTACGAGCAGTACTTC | CASSKSGYEQYF
TRBJ2-7 | many | TRBV20-1 | . | TGCAGTGACCGACCCCCTGACAGGCCACCCTACGAGCAGTACTTC | CSDRPPDRPPYEQYF
TRBJ2-2 | . | TRBV12-3/TRBV12-4 | . | TGTGCCAGCTCCAGTAAGAACACCGGGGAGCTGTTTTTT | CASSSKNTGELFF
TRBJ2-7 | few | TRBV10-3 | . | TGTGCCATCAGTGGTCAGGTCTCCTACGAGCAGTACTTC | CAISGQVSYEQYF
TRBJ1-3 | . | TRBV6-2/TRBV6-3 | . | TGTGCCAGCAGTGTGGACCGAAGCTCTGGAGACACCATATATTTT | CASSVDRSSGDTIYF
TRBJ2-1 | many | TRBV27 | . | TGTGCCCGTCGTCAAGGGGGGATATTTCACAATGAGCAGTTCTTC | CARRQGGIFHNEQFF
TRBJ2-1 | many | TRBV3-1 | . | TGTGCCAGCAGCCAGTCCTCGCGGGCTCCCAGCAATGAGCAGTTCTTC | CASSQSSRAPSNEQFF
TRBJ2-3 | few | TRBV5-8 | . | TGTGCCAGCAGCTTCACGGGTACAGATACGCAGTATTTT | CASSFTGTDTQYF
TRBJ2-2 | . | TRBV7-3 | . | TGTGCCAGCAGCTTAGGATATGCCGGGGAGCTGTTTTTT | CASSLGYAGELFF
TRBJ1-6 | . | TRBV28 | TRBD1 | TGTGCCAGCAGTTTACTCGACAGGGTTTTCCACTTT | CASSLLDRVFHF
TRBJ1-1 | many | TRBV10-3 | . | TGTGCCATCAGTGAGTCCGGTGAAGCTTTCTTT | CAISESGEAFF
TRBJ2-7 | many | TRBV2 | . | TGTGCCAGCAGTGAATCGGGTGTCCCCACCTACGAGCAGTACTTC | CASSESGVPTYEQYF
TRBJ2-1 | . | TRBV24-1 | TRBD2 | TGTGCCACCAGTGGTTTAGGCGGGAGTTCCTACAATGAGCAGTTCTTC | CATSGLGGSSYNEQFF
TRBJ2-1 | . | TRBV29-1 | TRBD2 | TGCAGCGTTGGGGGGACTATCGACAATGAGCAGTTCTTC | CSVGGTIDNEQFF
TRBJ1-2 | . | TRBV6-1 | . | TGTGCCAGCAGTGAAGGGGCCCTCTACGGCTACACCTTC | CASSEGALYGYTF
TRBJ2-3 | many | TRBV27 | TRBD2 | TGTGCCAGCAGTTTGGCGGGAGGCCGGGTAACGACGCAGTATTTT | CASSLAGGRVTTQYF
TRBJ2-5 | many | TRBV12-3/TRBV12-4 | . | TGTGCCAGCAGTTCCCTTCTGAGAGCTCAAGAGACCCAGTACTTC | CASSSLLRAQETQYF
TRBJ2-1 | many | TRBV18 | TRBD2 | TGTGCCAGCTCAGAAACTGCTAGCGGGACCTATGAGCAGTTCTTC | CASSETASGTYEQFF
TRBJ1-1 | many | TRBV30 | . | TGTGCCTGGAGTGTATTAACCCCCACTGAAGCTTTCTTT | CAWSVLTPTEAFF
TRBJ1-5 | . | TRBV19 | . | TGTGCCAGCACAGACACATATAGCAATCAGCCCCAGCATTTT | CASTDTYSNQPQHF
TRBJ2-5 | many | TRBV28 | TRBD2 | TGTGCCAGCACCCCAGGGGGACTAGCGGGAGGGGTAGAGACCCAGTACTTC | CASTPGGLAGGVETQYF
TRBJ1-1 | many | TRBV27 | . | TGTGCCAGCAGTTCCAGCAGTGCAGGGTCAAACACTGAAGCTTTCTTT | CASSSSSAGSNTEAFF
TRBJ1-5 | many | TRBV18 | . | TGTGCCAGCTCCGTGGAGAACAATCAGCCCCAGCATTTT | CASSVENNQPQHF
TRBJ2-2 | many | TRBV5-1 | TRBD1 | TGCGCCAGCAGGACAGGGGGAACCGGGGAGCTGTTTTTT | CASRTGGTGELFF
TRBJ2-3 | many | TRBV2 | . | TGTGCCAGCAGTGATTCAGGGCTATTCAACACAGATACGCAGTATTTT | CASSDSGLFNTDTQYF
TRBJ1-2 | many | TRBV18 | . | TGTGCCAGCTCACCACCGAATGGGGGCCAAGGCTACACCTTC | CASSPPNGGQGYTF
TRBJ2-7 | many | TRBV5-1 | TRBD2 | TGCGCCAGCAGTCCCAGCGGGAGAGGTTCCTACGAGCAGTACTTC | CASSPSGRGSYEQYF
TRBJ2-1 | many | TRBV2 | . | TGTGCCAGCAGTGGGGACTTGTACAATGAGCAGTTCTTC | CASSGDLYNEQFF
TRBJ2-1 | many | TRBV7-6 | TRBD2 | TGTGCCAGCAGCCCCCAGGGACTAGCGGGTAACAATGAGCAGTTCTTC | CASSPQGLAGNNEQFF
TRBJ1-6 | . | TRBV20-1 | TRBD1 | TGCAGTGCGTGGGGGACAGGGGATAATTCACCCCTCCACTTT | CSAWGTGDNSPLHF
TRBJ1-1 | . | TRBV12-3/TRBV12-4 | . | TGTGCCAGCAGTTTACGACCAAAGATGGGAGCAGCTTTCTTT | CASSLRPKMGAAFF
TRBJ2-5 | few | TRBV28 | . | TGTGCCACCCACCCCTTCAACGAGGGAGAGACCCAGTACTTC | CATHPFNEGETQYF
TRBJ2-3 | few | TRBV6-1 | . | TGTGCCAGCAGTTTCAGGACTAACACAGATACGCAGTATTTT | CASSFRTNTDTQYF
TRBJ2-7 | many | TRBV28 | . | TGTGCCAGCCATAGTAGGCGGACGCCCTACGAGCAGTACTTC | CASHSRRTPYEQYF
TRBJ1-1 | . | TRBV12-3/TRBV12-4 | . | TGTGCCAGCAGTTTGGGCCGGAGGATTTCGGGTGAAGCTTTCTTT | CASSLGRRISGEAFF
TRBJ2-1 | many | TRBV7-3 | . | TGTGCCAGCAGCCTGGCAGGGACGAATGAGCAGTTCTTC | CASSLAGTNEQFF
TRBJ2-2 | many | TRBV9 | . | TGTGCCAGCAGCGCCGGACAGAACACCGGGGAGCTGTTTTTT | CASSAGQNTGELFF
TRBJ2-7 | many | TRBV12-3/TRBV12-4 | TRBD2 | TGTGCCAGCAGTTTAGGAGGGACTAGCGCATCCGAGCAGTACTTC | CASSLGGTSASEQYF
TRBJ1-2 | few | TRBV6-1 | . | TGTGCCAGCAGTGATTCGCCGGACTCCTATGGCTACACCTTC | CASSDSPDSYGYTF
TRBJ2-7 | . | TRBV6-1 | . | TGTGCCAGCAGTGATATCCTTGACGAGCAGTACTTC | CASSDILDEQYF
TRBJ2-1 | many | TRBV20-1 | . | TGCAGTGCACCCTCCGACAGGAGGGATGAGCAGTTCTTC | CSAPSDRRDEQFF
TRBJ2-7 | many | TRBV12-3/TRBV12-4 | . | TGTGCCAGCAGTTCTGACACTATGGACGAGCAGTACTTC | CASSSDTMDEQYF
TRBJ1-5 | . | TRBV5-4 | . | TGCGCCAGCAGCTGGGGCCCCAGTAGCAATCAGCCCCAGCATTTT | CASSWGPSSNQPQHF
TRBJ2-7 | few | TRBV27 | . | TGTGCCAGCAGCCCCCCGGCGCAGGCCGGTTTCTACGAGCAGTACTTC | CASSPPAQAGFYEQYF
TRBJ2-7 | few | TRBV5-1 | . | TGCGCCAGCAGCTTGGACAAGACCTACGAGCAGTACTTC | CASSLDKTYEQYF
TRBJ2-7 | . | TRBV12-3/TRBV12-4 | . | TGTGCCAGCAGCCAGGGACGGGGTAACGAGCAGTACTTC | CASSQGRGNEQYF
TRBJ2-3 | many | TRBV5-1 | TRBD2 | TGCGCCAGCAGCTCAACTAGCGGGCGTACAGATACGCAGTATTTT | CASSSTSGRTDTQYF
TRBJ2-3 | many | TRBV6-1 | . | TGTGCCAGCAGTGAACTGAGGGGCGCATTTCCGTCAGATACGCAGTATTTT | CASSELRGAFPSDTQYF
TRBJ2-3 | few | TRBV28 | . | TGTGCCACCTCGCCCAGGACAATCACAGATACGCAGTATTTT | CATSPRTITDTQYF
TRBJ1-1 | many | TRBV6-1 | TRBD1 | TGTGCCAGCATGGGACAGGGGGCTACTGAAGCTTTCTTT | CASMGQGATEAFF